This TCR beta chain comes out of a study of CD8+ T cells in alopecia areata. Findings and limits, study-wide: Clonality exceeded that of normal scalp in lesional scalp, most notably in alopecia totalis/universalis. Sequence data from scalp samples additionally include resident alphabeta T cells of normal skin.

V lost 0 bases and J lost 3, with 7 bases in between. Germline loops: CDR1 SGHRS, CDR2 YFSETQ. The CDR3 contains 13 residues. RNA was extracted and reverse transcribed into cDNA as the sequencing template. The table came from immunoSEQ multiplex PCR; TCRdb's copy has only in-frame clones and leaves some out. The sample lists approximately 130,000 clones; less than 50% were seen once. In this sample, this clone turned up a few times. What it binds is unknown. Alopecia areata patients provided lesional scalp punch biopsies and peripheral blood, both collected for the study. This sequence joins TRBV5-1 and TRBJ2-7; no clear D. The clonotype originates from a human donor with alopecia areata. The sequencing sample was made of NKG2D-low CD8+ T cells sorted from blood. Here the CDR3 DNA reads TGCGCCAGCAGCTTGGGGCAGCTCTACGAGCAGTACTTC. Translated: CASSLGQLYEQYF.